This T cell receptor (beta chain) comes out of a study of control samples from healthy donors and cancer patients. Trimming took 4 bases from V and 7 from J; bases not matched to a gene: 8. Per germline, CDR1 ENHRY and CDR2 SYGVKD. CDR3 size: 14 residues. Only in-frame clones appear in the TCRdb table, and some are missing; sequencing was by immunoSEQ multiplex PCR. Of about 170,000 clones in the sample, around 93% are singletons; the top ten hold over 3.5%. Material: blood. The TCR was taken from a woman in her sixties in good health. V is TRBV10-3 and J is TRBJ1-2, with TRBD1 identical over 8 bases. CDR3: CAISGRDRTTGYTF. CDR3 DNA: TGTGCCATCAGTGGACGGGACAGGACCACTGGCTACACCTTC.